In this sample, the clone carrying this T cell receptor (beta chain) turned up a few times. TCRdb's table, derived via immunoSEQ multiplex PCR, lists solely in-frame clones and lacks some. The profile shows around 130,000 clones, approximately 83% of them singletons. CDR3 length: 15 amino acids. The V gene lost 7 bases and the J gene lost 2 bases, with 17 bases spanning the gap. In germline, CDR1 is LNHDA, CDR2 SQIVND (reference sequence). The data were obtained in a study of T cell responses to AZD1222 COVID-19 vaccine. The receptor was isolated from an adult in good health. The source was peripheral blood, collected on day 0 of AZD1222 vaccination. This rearrangement joins TRBV19 to TRBJ1-1; a weak D match, TRBD1 (6 bases). CDR3 residues: CASTPDMGANTEAFF. In nucleotides, the CDR3 is TGTGCCAGTACTCCCGACATGGGGGCAAACACTGAAGCTTTCTTT. The full variable domain, completed using reference TRBV19 and TRBJ1-1, is DGGITQSPKYLFRKEGQNVTLSCEQNLNHDAMYWYRQDPGQGLRLIYYSQIVNDFQKGDIAEGYSVSREKKESFPLTVTSAQKNPTAFYLCASTPDMGANTEAFFGQGTRLTVV.